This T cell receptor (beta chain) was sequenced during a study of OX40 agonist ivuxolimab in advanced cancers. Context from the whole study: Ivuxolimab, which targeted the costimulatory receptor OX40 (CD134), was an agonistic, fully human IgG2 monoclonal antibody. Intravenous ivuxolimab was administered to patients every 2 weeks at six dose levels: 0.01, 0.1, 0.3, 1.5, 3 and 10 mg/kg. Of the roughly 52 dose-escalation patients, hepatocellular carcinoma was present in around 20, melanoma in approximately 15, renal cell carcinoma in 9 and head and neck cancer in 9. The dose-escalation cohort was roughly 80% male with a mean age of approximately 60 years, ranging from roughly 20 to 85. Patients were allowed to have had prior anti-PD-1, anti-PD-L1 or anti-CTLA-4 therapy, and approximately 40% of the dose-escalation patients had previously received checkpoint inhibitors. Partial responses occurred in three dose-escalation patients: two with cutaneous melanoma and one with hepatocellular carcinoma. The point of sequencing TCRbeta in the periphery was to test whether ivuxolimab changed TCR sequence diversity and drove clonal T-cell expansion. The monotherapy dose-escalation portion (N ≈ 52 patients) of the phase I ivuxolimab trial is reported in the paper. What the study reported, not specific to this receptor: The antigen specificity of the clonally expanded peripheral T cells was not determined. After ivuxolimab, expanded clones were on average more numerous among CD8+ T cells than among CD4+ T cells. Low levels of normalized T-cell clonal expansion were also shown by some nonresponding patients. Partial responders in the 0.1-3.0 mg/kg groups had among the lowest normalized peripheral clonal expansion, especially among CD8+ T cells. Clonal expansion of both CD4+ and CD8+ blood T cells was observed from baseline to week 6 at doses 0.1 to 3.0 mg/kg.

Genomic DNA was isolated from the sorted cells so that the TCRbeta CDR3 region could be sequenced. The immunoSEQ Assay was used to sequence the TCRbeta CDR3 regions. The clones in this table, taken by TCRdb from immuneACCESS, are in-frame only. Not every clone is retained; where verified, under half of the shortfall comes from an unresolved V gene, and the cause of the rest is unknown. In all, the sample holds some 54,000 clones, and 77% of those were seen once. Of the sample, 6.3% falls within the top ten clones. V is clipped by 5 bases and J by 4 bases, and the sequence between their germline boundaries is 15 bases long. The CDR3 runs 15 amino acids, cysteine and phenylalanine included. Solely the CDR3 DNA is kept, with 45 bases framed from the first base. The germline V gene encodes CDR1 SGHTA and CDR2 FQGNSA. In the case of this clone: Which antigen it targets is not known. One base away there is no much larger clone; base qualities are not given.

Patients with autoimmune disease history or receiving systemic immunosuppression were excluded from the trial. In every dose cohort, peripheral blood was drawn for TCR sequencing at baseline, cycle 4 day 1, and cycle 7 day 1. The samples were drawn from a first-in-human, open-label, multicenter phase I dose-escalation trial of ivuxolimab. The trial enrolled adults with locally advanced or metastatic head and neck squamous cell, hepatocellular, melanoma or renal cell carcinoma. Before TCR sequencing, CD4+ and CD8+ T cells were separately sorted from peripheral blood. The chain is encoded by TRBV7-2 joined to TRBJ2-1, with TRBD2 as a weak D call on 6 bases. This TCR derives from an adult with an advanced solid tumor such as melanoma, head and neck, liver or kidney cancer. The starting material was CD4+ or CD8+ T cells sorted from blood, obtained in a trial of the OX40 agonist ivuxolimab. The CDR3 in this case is CASSLTSRPYNEQFF. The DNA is TGTGCCAGCAGCCTTACTAGCCGACCGTACAATGAGCAGTTCTTC.